This T cell receptor (beta chain) was recovered during a study of blood T cell repertoires in COVID-19. The overall study: Whether acute or convalescent, the COVID-19 samples came from the United States, Italy and Spain. Sources were T cells, B-cell-depleted T cells, or PBMCs; the material itself was cDNA or gDNA.

Authors' processing steps: Amplifying reference gene primers gave estimates of nucleated cell counts. Assay used: immunoSEQ multiplex PCR; TCRdb lists only in-frame clones, some missing. D and trimming were read from the DNA, whereas the V and J calls and clone size are those reported in that table. In the table there are hundreds of thousands of clones, 75% to 90% of which are singletons. Germline CDR1 and CDR2: SGHAT and FQNNGV. The CDR3 totals 15 residues. After removal of 2 bases from V and 8 bases from J, the junction contained 10 bases not matched to a gene. Sequenced material: peripheral blood. The clonotype originates from a woman aged 25 to 39 with active or convalescent COVID-19. The rearrangement uses TRBV11-2 and TRBJ1-2; 8 bases map to TRBD1. CDR3 sequence: CASSLLGQAHLGYTF. The CDR3 DNA reads TGTGCCAGCAGCTTATTGGGACAGGCCCATCTGGGCTACACCTTC.